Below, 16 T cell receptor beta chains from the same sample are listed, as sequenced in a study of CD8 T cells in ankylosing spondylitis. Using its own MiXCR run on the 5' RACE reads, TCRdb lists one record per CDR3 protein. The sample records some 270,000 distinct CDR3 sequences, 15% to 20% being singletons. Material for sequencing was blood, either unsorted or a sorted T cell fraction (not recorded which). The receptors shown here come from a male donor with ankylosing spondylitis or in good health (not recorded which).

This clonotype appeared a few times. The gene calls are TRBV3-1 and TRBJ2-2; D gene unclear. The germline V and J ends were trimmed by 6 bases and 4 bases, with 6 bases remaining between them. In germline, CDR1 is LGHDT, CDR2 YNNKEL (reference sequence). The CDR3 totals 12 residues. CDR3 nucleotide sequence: TGTGCCAGCAGGAGAGGCACCGGGGAGCTGTTTTTT. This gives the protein CASRRGTGELFF.

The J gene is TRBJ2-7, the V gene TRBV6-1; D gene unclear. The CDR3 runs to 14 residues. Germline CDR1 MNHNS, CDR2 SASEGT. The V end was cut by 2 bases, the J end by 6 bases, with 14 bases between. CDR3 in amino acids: CASSELSVAPEQYF. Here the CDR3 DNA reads TGTGCCAGCAGTGAATTGTCAGTAGCCCCCGAGCAGTACTTC.

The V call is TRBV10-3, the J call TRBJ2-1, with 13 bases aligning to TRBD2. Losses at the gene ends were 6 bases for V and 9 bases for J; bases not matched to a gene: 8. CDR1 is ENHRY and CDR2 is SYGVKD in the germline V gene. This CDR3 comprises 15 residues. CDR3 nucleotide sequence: TGTGCCATCAGACCCGGACTAGCGGGAGTCAGTGAGCAGTTCTTC. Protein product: CAIRPGLAGVSEQFF.

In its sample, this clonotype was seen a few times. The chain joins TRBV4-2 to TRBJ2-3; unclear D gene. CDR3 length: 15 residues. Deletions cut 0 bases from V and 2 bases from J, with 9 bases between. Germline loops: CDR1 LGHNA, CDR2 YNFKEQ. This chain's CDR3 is CASSQDPGATDTQYF. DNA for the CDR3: TGTGCCAGCAGCCAAGATCCAGGAGCCACAGATACGCAGTATTTT.

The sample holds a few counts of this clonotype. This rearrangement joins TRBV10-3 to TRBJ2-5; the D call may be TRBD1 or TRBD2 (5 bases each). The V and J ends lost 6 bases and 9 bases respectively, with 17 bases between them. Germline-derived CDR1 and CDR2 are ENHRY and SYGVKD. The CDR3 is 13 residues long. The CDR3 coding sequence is TGTGCCATCAGCAGGGAGACGACGGAAGCCCAGTACTTC. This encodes CAISRETTEAQYF.

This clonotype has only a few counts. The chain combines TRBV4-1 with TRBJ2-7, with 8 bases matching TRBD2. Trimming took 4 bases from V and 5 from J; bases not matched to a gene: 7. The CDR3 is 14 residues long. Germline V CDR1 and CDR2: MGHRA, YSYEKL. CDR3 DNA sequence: TGCGCCAGCAGCCGATTGGGACTAGACGACGAGCAGTACTTC. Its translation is CASSRLGLDDEQYF.

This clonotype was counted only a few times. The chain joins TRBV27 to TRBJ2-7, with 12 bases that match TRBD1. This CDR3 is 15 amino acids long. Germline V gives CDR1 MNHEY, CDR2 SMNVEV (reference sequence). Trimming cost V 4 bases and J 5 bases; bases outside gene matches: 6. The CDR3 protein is CASSSGQGASHEQYF. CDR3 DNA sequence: TGTGCCAGCAGTTCGGGACAGGGGGCTTCCCACGAGCAGTACTTC.

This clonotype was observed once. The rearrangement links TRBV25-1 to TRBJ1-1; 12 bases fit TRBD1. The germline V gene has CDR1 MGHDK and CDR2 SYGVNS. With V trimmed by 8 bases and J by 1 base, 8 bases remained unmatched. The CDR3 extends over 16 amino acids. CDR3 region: CASDGTGGCKNTEAFF. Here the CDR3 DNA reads TGTGCCAGCGACGGGACAGGGGGCTGTAAGAACACTGAAGCTTTCTTT.

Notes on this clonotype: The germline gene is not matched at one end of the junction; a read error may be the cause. CDR3 nucleotides: TGTGCCAGCAGGTTAGGAGGAGCTGAGACCCAGTACTTC. It codes for CASRLGGAETQYF. The chain employs TRBV7-9 and TRBJ2-5; TRBD2 might be the D (5 bases). This CDR3 spans 13 amino acids. CDR1 and CDR2 (germline): SEHNR, FQNEAQ (reference sequence).

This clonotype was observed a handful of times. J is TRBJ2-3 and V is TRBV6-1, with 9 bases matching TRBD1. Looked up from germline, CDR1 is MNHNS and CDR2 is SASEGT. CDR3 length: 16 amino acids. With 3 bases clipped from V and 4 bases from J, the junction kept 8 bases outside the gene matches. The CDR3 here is CASSDLPGQGPDTQYF. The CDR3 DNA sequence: TGTGCCAGCAGTGACTTACCGGGACAGGGACCAGATACGCAGTATTTT.

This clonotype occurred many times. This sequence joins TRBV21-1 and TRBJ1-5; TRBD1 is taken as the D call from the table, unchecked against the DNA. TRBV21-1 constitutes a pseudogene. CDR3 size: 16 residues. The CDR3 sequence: CASSKCSRVWNQPQHF. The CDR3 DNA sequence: TGTGCCAGCAGCAAGTGTAGCAGGGTGTGGAATCAGCCCCAGCATTTT.

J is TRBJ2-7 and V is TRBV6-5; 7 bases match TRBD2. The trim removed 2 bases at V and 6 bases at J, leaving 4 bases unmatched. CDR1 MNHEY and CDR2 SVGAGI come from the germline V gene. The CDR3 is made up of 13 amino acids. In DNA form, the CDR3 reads TGTGCCAGCAGTTACAACGGGGAGGGCGAGCAGTACTTC. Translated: CASSYNGEGEQYF.

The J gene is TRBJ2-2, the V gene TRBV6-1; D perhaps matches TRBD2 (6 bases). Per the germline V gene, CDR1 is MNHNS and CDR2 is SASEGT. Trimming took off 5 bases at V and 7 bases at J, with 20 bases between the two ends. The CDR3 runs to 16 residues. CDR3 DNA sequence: TGTGCCAGCAGTCCACATGGGACTGCCTTACACGGGGAGCTGTTTTTT. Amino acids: CASSPHGTALHGELFF.

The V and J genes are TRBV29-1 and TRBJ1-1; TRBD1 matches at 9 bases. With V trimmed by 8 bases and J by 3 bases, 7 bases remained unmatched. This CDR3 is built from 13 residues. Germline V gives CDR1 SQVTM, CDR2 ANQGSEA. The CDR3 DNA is TGCAGCATACAGGGGGCTTCTCACACTGAAGCTTTCTTT. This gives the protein CSIQGASHTEAFF.

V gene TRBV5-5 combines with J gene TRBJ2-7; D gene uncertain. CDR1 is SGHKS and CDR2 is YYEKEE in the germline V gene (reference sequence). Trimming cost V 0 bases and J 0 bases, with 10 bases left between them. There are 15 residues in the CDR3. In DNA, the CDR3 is TGTGCCAGCAGCTTGGGGTTTGCTGCCTCCTACGAGCAGTACTTC. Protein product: CASSLGFAASYEQYF.

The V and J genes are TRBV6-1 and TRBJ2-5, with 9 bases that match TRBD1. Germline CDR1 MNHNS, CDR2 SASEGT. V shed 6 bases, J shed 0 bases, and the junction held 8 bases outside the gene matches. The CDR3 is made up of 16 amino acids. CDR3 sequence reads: CASSIRDREYQETQYF. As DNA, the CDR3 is TGTGCCAGCAGCATCCGGGACAGGGAGTACCAAGAGACCCAGTACTTC.